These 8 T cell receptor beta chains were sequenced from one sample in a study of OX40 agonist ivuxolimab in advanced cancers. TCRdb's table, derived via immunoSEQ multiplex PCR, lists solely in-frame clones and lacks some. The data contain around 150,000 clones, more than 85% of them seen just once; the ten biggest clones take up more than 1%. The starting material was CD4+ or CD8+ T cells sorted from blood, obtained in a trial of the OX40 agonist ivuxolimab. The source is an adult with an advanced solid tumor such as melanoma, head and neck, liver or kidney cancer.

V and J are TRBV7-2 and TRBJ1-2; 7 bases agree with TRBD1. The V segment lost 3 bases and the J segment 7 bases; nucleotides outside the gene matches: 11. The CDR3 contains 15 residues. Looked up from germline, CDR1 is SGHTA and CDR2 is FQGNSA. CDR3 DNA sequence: TGTGCCAGCAGCTTTTACCGACAGGGTCAGGTTGGCTACACCTTC. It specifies CASSFYRQGQVGYTF.

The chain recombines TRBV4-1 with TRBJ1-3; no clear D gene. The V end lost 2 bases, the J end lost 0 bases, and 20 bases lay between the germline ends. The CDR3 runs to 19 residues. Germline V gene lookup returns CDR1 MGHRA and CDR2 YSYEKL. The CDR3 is CASSQYIVLNLLSGNTIYF. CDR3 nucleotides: TGCGCCAGCAGCCAATATATTGTACTAAATCTCCTCTCTGGAAACACCATATATTTT.

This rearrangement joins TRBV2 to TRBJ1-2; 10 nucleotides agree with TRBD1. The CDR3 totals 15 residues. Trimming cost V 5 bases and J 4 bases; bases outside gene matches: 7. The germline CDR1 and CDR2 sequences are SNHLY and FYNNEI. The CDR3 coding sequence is TGTGCCAGCAGTACGGGACAGGGGATGGGCTATGGCTACACCTTC. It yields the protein CASSTGQGMGYGYTF.

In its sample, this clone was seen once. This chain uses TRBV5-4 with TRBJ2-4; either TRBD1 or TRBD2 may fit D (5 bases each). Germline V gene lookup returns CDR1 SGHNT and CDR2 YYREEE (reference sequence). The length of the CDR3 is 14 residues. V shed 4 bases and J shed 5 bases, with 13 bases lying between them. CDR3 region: CASSPQQGQNIQYF. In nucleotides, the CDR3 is TGTGCCAGCAGCCCACAGCAGGGACAAAACATTCAGTACTTC.

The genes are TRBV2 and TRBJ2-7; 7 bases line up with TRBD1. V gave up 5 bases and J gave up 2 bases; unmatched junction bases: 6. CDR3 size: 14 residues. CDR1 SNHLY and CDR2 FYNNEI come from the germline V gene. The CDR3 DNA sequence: TGTGCCAGCAGTTCACAGGGGATCACCTACGAGCAGTACTTC. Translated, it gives CASSSQGITYEQYF. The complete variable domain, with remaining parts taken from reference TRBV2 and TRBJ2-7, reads EPEVTQTPSHQVTQMGQEVILRCVPISNHLYFYWYRQILGQKVEFLVSFYNNEISEKSEIFDDQFSVERPDGSNFTLKIRSTKLEDSAMYFCASSSQGITYEQYFGPGTRLTVT.

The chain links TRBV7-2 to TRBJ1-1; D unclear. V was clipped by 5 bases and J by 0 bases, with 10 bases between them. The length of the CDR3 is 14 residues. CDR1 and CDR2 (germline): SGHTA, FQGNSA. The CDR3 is CASSASSMNTEAFF. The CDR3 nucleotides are TGTGCCAGCAGCGCGAGCAGCATGAACACTGAAGCTTTCTTT.

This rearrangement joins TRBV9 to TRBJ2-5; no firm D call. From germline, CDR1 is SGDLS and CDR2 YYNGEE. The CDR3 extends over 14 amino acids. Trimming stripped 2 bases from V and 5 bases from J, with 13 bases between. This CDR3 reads CASSVSPTGETQYF. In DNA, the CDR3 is TGTGCCAGCAGCGTCAGCCCAACCGGGGAGACCCAGTACTTC.

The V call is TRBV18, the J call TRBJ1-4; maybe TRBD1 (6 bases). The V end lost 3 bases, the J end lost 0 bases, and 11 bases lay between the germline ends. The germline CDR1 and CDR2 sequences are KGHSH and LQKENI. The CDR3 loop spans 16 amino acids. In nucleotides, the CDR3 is TGTGCCAGCTCACCGCGTAAGGGGGCAACTAATGAAAAACTGTTTTTT. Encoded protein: CASSPRKGATNEKLFF. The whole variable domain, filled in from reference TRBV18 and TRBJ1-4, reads NAGVMQNPRHLVRRRGQEARLRCSPMKGHSHVYWYRQLPEEGLKFMVYLQKENIIDESGMPKERFSAEFPKEGPSILRIQQVVRGDSAAYFCASSPRKGATNEKLFFGSGTQLSVL.